The entry below gives a single T cell receptor beta chain sequence along with its context. These data come from a study of blood T cell repertoires in COVID-19. Study details: Researchers got acute and convalescent COVID-19 samples from the United States, Italy and Spain. PBMCs, B-cell-depleted T cells, or T cells were the source of the cDNA or gDNA that made up the material.

Germline assignment: CDR1 SGDLS and CDR2 YYNGEE. This CDR3 contains 16 residues. Trimming left V 4 bases short and J 2 bases short, with 16 bases between. In the study's own analysis: For nucleated cells, counts were estimated from reference gene primer amplification. Data came from immunoSEQ multiplex PCR; TCRdb stores just in-frame clones and leaves some out. That table supplies the V and J calls and clone size; D and trimming were determined from the DNA. The table has some 170,000 clones, roughly 89% seen once. The chain recombines TRBV9 with TRBJ2-1, with D tentatively TRBD2 (5 bases). Input material: peripheral blood. This receptor was obtained from a woman aged 50 to 65 with acute or convalescent COVID-19. CDR3 loop: CASSLGIGSTYNEQFF. The CDR3 region has the DNA TGTGCCAGCAGCCTAGGGATTGGGAGCACCTACAATGAGCAGTTCTTC.